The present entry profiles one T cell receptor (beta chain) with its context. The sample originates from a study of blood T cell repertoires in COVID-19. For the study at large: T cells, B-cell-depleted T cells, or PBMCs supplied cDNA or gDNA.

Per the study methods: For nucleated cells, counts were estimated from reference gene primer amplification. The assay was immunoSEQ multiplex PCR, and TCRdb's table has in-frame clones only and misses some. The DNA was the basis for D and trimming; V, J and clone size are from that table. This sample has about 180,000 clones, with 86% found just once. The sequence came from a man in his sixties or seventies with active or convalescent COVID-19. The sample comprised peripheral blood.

The CDR3 reads CASRQDRSKTNEQFF. The CDR3 DNA follows: TGTGCCAGTAGACAAGACAGGAGCAAAACTAATGAGCAGTTCTTC. V usage is TRBV19 and J usage is TRBJ2-1; a possible D gene is TRBD1 (6 bases). The CDR3 runs 15 residues. Trimming stripped 6 bases from V and 7 bases from J, with 19 bases between. Per germline, CDR1 LNHDA and CDR2 SQIVND (reference sequence).